The source of this T cell receptor beta chain is a study of blood T cell repertoires in COVID-19. The V end lost 2 bases, the J end lost 0 bases, and 13 bases lay between the germline ends. This CDR3 contains 16 residues. The germline V gene has CDR1 SGHDT and CDR2 YYEEEE. Sequenced by immunoSEQ multiplex PCR; TCRdb stores in-frame clones only, minus some. The repertoire holds about 170,000 clones, with approximately 84% as singletons. The receptor was derived from a man younger than 30 with active or convalescent COVID-19. This sequence joins TRBV5-6 and TRBJ2-3; a possible D gene is TRBD2 (5 bases). The specimen was peripheral blood. The CDR3 is CASSFRTYLSTDTQYF. CDR3 sequence (DNA): TGTGCCAGCAGCTTTAGGACTTATCTTAGCACAGATACGCAGTATTTT.